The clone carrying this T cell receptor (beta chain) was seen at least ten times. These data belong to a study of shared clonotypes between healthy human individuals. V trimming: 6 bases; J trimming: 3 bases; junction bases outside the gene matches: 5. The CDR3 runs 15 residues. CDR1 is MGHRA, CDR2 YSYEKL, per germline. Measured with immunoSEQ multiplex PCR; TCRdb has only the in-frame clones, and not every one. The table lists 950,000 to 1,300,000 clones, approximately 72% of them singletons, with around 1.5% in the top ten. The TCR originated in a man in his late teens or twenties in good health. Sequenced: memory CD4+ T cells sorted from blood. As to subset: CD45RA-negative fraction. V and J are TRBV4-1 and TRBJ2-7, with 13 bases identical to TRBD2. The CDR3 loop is CASRPGTSGNYEQYF. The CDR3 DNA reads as TGCGCCAGCAGGCCCGGGACTAGCGGGAACTACGAGCAGTACTTC.